This TCR beta chain was captured by sequencing in a study of CD8+ T cells in alopecia areata. For the study at large: Treated patients swallowed 5 to 10 mg of oral tofacitinib twice daily. Tofacitinib lasted 6 to 18 months, then 6 months off drug.

The treatment: oral pan-JAK inhibitor, 5-10 mg twice daily. Lesional scalp punch biopsies and peripheral blood were collected from alopecia areata patients. V gave up 6 bases and J gave up 6 bases, with 12 bases separating them. CDR3 length: 11 residues. Per the germline V gene, CDR1 is SQVTM and CDR2 is ANQGSEA. The sequencing template was cDNA reverse transcribed from extracted RNA. The method was immunoSEQ multiplex PCR; TCRdb's version includes in-frame clones alone and lacks a portion of them. This sample has about 140,000 clones; approximately 90% occur once, and the top ten carry about 13%. Source: CD8+ T cells sorted from blood, taken at week 4, from a patient treated with tofacitinib. The rearrangement links TRBV29-1 to TRBJ2-7; D is perhaps TRBD1 (6 bases). This receptor was identified in a human donor with alopecia areata. The DNA of the CDR3 is TGCAGCGTCCGAGGACAGAGCGAGCAGTACTTC. Its translation is CSVRGQSEQYF.